The 16 T cell receptor beta chains given below trace back to one sample, sequenced in a study of T-cell memory formation after mild COVID-19. One entry per CDR3 protein, called by TCRdb with MiXCR from the 5' RACE reads. The table records about 110,000 distinct CDR3 sequences, approximately 15% of them present only once. The material sequenced was PBMCs or a T cell subset sorted from them (not recorded which). The receptors here all came from a man aged 18 to 35 who had mild COVID-19 (a few samples of this study predate the infection). Cell type and time point are not known.

V and J are TRBV6-5 and TRBJ2-7; possibly TRBD1 or TRBD2 for D (5 bases each). The CDR3 is 18 residues long. CDR1 is MNHEY, CDR2 SVGAGI, per germline. Trimming took off 0 bases at V and 0 bases at J, with 18 bases between the two ends. The CDR3 region has the DNA TGTGCCAGCAGTTACTCGAACGGGGCACTGAACCCCTCCTACGAGCAGTACTTC. Residues: CASSYSNGALNPSYEQYF.

Only a few counts were recorded for this clonotype. V usage is TRBV6-1 and J usage is TRBJ2-6, with TRBD1 identical over 9 bases. Germline values: CDR1 MNHNS, CDR2 SASEGT. J gave up 1 base and V 5 bases, and 3 bases lay outside the gene matches. This CDR3 is 16 amino acids long. This CDR3 is CASSKGQGSGANVLTF. In nucleotides, the CDR3 is TGTGCCAGCAGTAAGGGACAGGGATCTGGGGCCAACGTCCTGACTTTC.

There are a few counts of this clonotype. The V and J genes are TRBV5-1 and TRBJ1-1; no reliable D call. Germline-derived CDR1 and CDR2 are SGHRS and YFSETQ. Deletions cut 0 bases from V and 7 bases from J, with 16 bases between. The CDR3 spans 15 residues. The DNA for the CDR3 is TGCGCCAGCAGCTTGGCCTGGTGGAAGGGCGATGAAGCTTTCTTT. Its protein is CASSLAWWKGDEAFF.

The chain combines TRBV7-9 with TRBJ2-1; no clear D gene. The CDR3 contains 15 residues. From germline, CDR1 is SEHNR and CDR2 FQNEAQ (reference sequence). V was trimmed by 2 bases and J by 0 bases, leaving 8 bases between them. CDR3 region: CASSLRSPSYNEQFF. CDR3 sequence (DNA): TGTGCCAGCAGCTTAAGGTCCCCCTCCTACAATGAGCAGTTCTTC.

This clonotype occurred a few times. The rearrangement joins TRBV20-1 to TRBJ2-2, with 7 bases matching TRBD1. Germline V gene data show CDR1 as DFQATT and CDR2 as SNEGSKA (reference sequence). V dropped 1 base and J dropped 1; count of bases not matched to a gene: 6. This CDR3 is built from 16 residues. The CDR3 DNA is TGCAGTGCTAGAGCCCGAGGACAGGTGAACACCGGGGAGCTGTTTTTT. Its translation is CSARARGQVNTGELFF.

This clonotype was counted ten times or more. The genes are TRBV6-5 and TRBJ1-1, with D unresolved. The CDR3 length is 13 residues. The V end lost 2 bases, the J end lost 1 base, and 5 bases lay between the germline ends. The germline gives CDR1 MNHEY, CDR2 SVGAGI. CDR3 region: CASSYAGNTEAFF. In nucleotides, the CDR3 is TGTGCCAGCAGTTACGCGGGGAACACTGAAGCTTTCTTT.

This chain connects TRBV4-1 to TRBJ1-1, with D maybe TRBD1 (6 bases). Germline CDR1 is MGHRA and CDR2 is YSYEKL. The V gene lost 1 base and the J gene lost 6 bases, with 15 bases spanning the gap. CDR3 length: 15 residues. The CDR3 sequence: CASSQGSLGGSEAFF. CDR3 bases: TGCGCCAGCAGCCAAGGGAGTTTGGGGGGCTCTGAAGCTTTCTTT.

The sample holds a few counts of this clonotype. The rearrangement joins TRBV9 to TRBJ1-2, with TRBD1 as a possible D gene (5 bases). Trimming took 0 bases from V and 4 from J, leaving 19 bases between them. CDR3 length equals 17 residues. The germline gives CDR1 SGDLS, CDR2 YYNGEE. The CDR3, as DNA: TGTGCCAGCAGCGTAGGGGGACCCCTAAACCCCCTCTATGGCTACACCTTC. Encoded protein: CASSVGGPLNPLYGYTF. Full variable domain (missing parts from reference TRBV9 and TRBJ1-2): DSGVTQTPKHLITATGQRVTLRCSPRSGDLSVYWYQQSLDQGLQFLIQYYNGEERAKGNILERFSAQQFPDLHSELNLSSLELGDSALYFCASSVGGPLNPLYGYTFGSGTRLTVV.

A few counts support this clonotype. The chain carries TRBV6-2 or TRBV6-3 and TRBJ2-6; weak D call: TRBD1 (5 bases). Trimming shortened V by 6 bases and J by 0 bases, and 12 bases separated the two germline ends. Germline CDR1 is MNHEY and CDR2 is SVGEGT. There are 16 residues in the CDR3. As DNA, the CDR3 is TGTGCCAGCAGCCCGCTCAGGGACTCTGGGGCCAACGTCCTGACTTTC. Its translation is CASSPLRDSGANVLTF.

This clonotype was observed a handful of times. The V and J genes are TRBV7-9 and TRBJ1-5, with a possible D match to TRBD1 (5 bases). Germline values: CDR1 SEHNR, CDR2 FQNEAQ (reference sequence). CDR3 length: 19 residues. Trimming stripped 7 bases from V and 5 bases from J, with 30 bases between. The CDR3 here is CASTSLIKSLRQPHQPQHF. As DNA, the CDR3 is TGTGCCAGCACCTCACTCATCAAATCCCTCAGACAGCCGCATCAGCCCCAGCATTTT.

The gene calls are TRBV12-3 or TRBV12-4 and TRBJ2-3; 8 nucleotides match TRBD2. The CDR3 sequence is 15 residues long. J lost 2 bases, V lost 3 bases, and 4 bases had no gene match. Here the CDR3 reads CASSFLAGLTDTQYF. The CDR3, as DNA: TGTGCCAGCAGTTTTCTAGCGGGCCTCACAGATACGCAGTATTTT.

This clonotype has a handful of counts. The J gene is TRBJ2-7, the V gene TRBV6-2 or TRBV6-3; D gene uncertain. The CDR3 covers 13 residues. With 0 bases removed from V and 5 bases from J, the gap between germline ends came to 8 bases. Germline CDR1 and CDR2: MNHEY and SVGEGT. CDR3 bases: TGTGCCAGCAGTTACTCGACCTTCCACGAGCAGTACGTC. Protein product: CASSYSTFHEQYV.

The genes are TRBV4-3 and TRBJ1-6; D gene ambiguous. Trimming stripped 0 bases from V and 4 bases from J, with 7 bases between. The CDR3 totals 15 residues. Germline CDR1 is LGHNA and CDR2 is YSLEER. The CDR3 region is CASSQEPGYNSPLHF. CDR3 DNA: TGCGCCAGCAGCCAAGAGCCAGGATATAATTCACCCCTCCACTTT.

The rearrangement links TRBV5-6 to TRBJ1-2, with 9 bases identical to TRBD1. CDR3 size: 14 residues. Looked up from germline, CDR1 is SGHDT and CDR2 is YYEEEE. The V and J ends lost 5 bases and 4 bases, in that order; junction bases with no gene match: 6. Here the CDR3 DNA reads TGTGCCAGCAGGTGGTGGGGACAGGGCTATGGCTACACCTTC. This encodes CASRWWGQGYGYTF.

This clonotype came up a few times. The V gene is TRBV4-1, the J gene TRBJ2-3, with 9 bases fitting TRBD2. The CDR3 extends over 16 amino acids. In germline, CDR1 is MGHRA, CDR2 YSYEKL. V lost 3 bases to trimming and J lost 2 bases; unmatched junction nucleotides: 6. The CDR3 spells CASSQRSGGYTDTQYF. As DNA, the CDR3 is TGCGCCAGCAGCCAGAGGAGCGGGGGGTACACAGATACGCAGTATTTT.

The chain has TRBV5-1 and TRBJ2-2, with 11 bases that match TRBD1. The CDR3 has 17 amino acids. J gave up 6 bases and V 0 bases, and 7 bases lay outside the gene matches. CDR1 and CDR2 from the germline V gene are SGHRS and YFSETQ. The CDR3 nucleotides are TGCGCCAGCAGCTTGGACCTACCGGGACAGGGGGCCGGGGAGCTGTTTTTT. Translated, it gives CASSLDLPGQGAGELFF.